The present entry profiles one TCR beta chain with its context. Its specificity is not known. The method was immunoSEQ multiplex PCR; TCRdb's version includes in-frame clones alone and lacks a portion of them. The sample carries approximately 67,000 clones, roughly nine tenths recorded once. The data originate from a study of T cell responses to AZD1222 COVID-19 vaccine. Study-level results: Repertoires were collected only later (after the peak T cell response had occurred). Along spike, vaccine-associated CD4 TCRs were found throughout, with dominance at 160-218 and 743-854.

The CDR3 is 13 residues long. V trimming: 3 bases; J trimming: 8 bases; junction bases outside the gene matches: 3. Germline V gene data show CDR1 as MRHNA and CDR2 as SNTAGT. This receptor was obtained from an adult who received the AZD1222 COVID-19 vaccine. Sequenced here: peripheral blood, sampled 28 days after the second AZD1222 dose. This chain joins TRBV6-4 and TRBJ1-2; 10 nucleotides match TRBD1. The chain's CDR3 is CASSETGGEGYTF. The CDR3, as DNA: TGTGCCAGCAGTGAGACAGGGGGCGAGGGCTACACCTTC.